Here is one T cell receptor beta chain with its context. The antigen it recognizes is unknown. A junction end diverges from the germline sequence, so it may reflect a read error. The germline V gene (reference sequence) yields SEHNR for CDR1 and FQNEAQ for CDR2. Counted from cysteine to phenylalanine, this CDR3 has 14 amino acids. Here the CDR3 DNA is all that survives: 42 bases in frame from base 1. In total, roughly 670 healthy bone marrow donors made up the cohort. At the time of sampling, every cohort member was nominally healthy, though immune exposures that went unrecorded were likely present. The donor tested CMV seronegative and was one of the 352 seronegative cohort members. A peripheral blood sample was collected from each donor, and TCR beta sequencing was performed on peripheral blood mononuclear cells. The Qiagen DNeasy Blood Extraction Kit was used to extract genomic DNA from the blood cell samples.

This sample is drawn from a study of cytomegalovirus exposure and HLA in healthy donors listed by TCRdb under 2017. In terms of the full investigation: In an earlier analysis of several hundred of the donors, approximately 260 Gb of sequence data and some 100 million unique TCR beta sequences from 180 million or so T cells were reported. Class I and class II HLA loci were covered by the typing at four-digit resolution. The study aimed to test whether cataloging public T cell receptors could reveal signatures of past pathogen exposure. To predict cytomegalovirus infection status, the study brought together high-throughput TCR immunosequencing, statistical association of individual TCRs with disease status, and machine learning. Typing coverage differed by locus: A, B, C, DRB1 and DQB1 were typed in roughly 620-640 donors, DQA1 in 500 to 550, DPA1 in roughly 590, and DPB1 in roughly 470. The study profiled the T cell repertoires of 500 to 800 subjects by immunosequencing and related them to cytomegalovirus serostatus. Every repertoire in the discovery cohort had been generated on one and the same sequencing platform. Among around 400 genotyped donors of the cohort, an average of roughly 240,000 unique TCR beta nucleotide sequences were sequenced per donor, around a sixth of them non-productive. Roughly 290 gigabases of sequencing data and approximately 92 million unique TCR sequences made up an early release that covered approximately 650 HLA-typed donors. In an earlier analysis of roughly 580 of the donors, high-throughput TCR beta sequencing was used to judge whether each TCR beta V gene segment behaved as functional or pseudogenic. A handful of DR-DQ haplotypes were handled as single units for association and clustering because linkage in the cohort was strong. Besides the first cohort of some 670 subjects, a separate validation cohort made up of over 95 different subjects was used. Alongside the repertoire data, information on donor age, sex, ethnicity and CMV serostatus was compiled. Rather than using new phenotypic data, the later analysis identified candidate immune exposures from TCR beta sequences and from how often those sequences occurred across donors. Of the 398 genotyped donors, about 80% fell in the genetic ancestry cluster associated with self-reported Caucasian donors. A later analysis re-examined previously published TCR beta repertoires from around 670 donors and added high-resolution HLA genotyping to investigate patterns of TCR occurrence. In a later genetic analysis, genome-wide SNP genotypes for about 65% of the roughly 670 donors were used, and that subset was treated as a discovery cohort.

The method behind the library was the immunoSEQ multiplex PCR assay. For the multiplex PCR, a mixture combining 60 forward primers for TCR Vbeta segments and 13 reverse primers for TCR Jbeta segments was used. The CDR3 region of rearranged TCR beta genes was amplified from genomic DNA by a multiplex PCR assay. The amplified TCR beta libraries were sequenced on the Illumina HiSeq System as 87-base-pair reads. On the authors' methods: A later analysis tallied roughly 76 million unique TCR beta chains across the 600 to 700 repertoires, and some 12 million of those chains were shared by two or more donors. Raw reads were error-corrected and collapsed into unique sequences with a nearest-neighbor algorithm that merged closely related sequences to remove PCR and sequencing errors. Alignment of CDR3 sequences to IMGT reference sequences was used to assign V, D and J gene segments. For a sequence to be retained, at least a six-nucleotide match to both a V gene segment and a J gene segment was required. Rearrangements were called productive when the CDR3 lacked stop codons and stayed in frame with V and J; all others were non-productive. CDR3 was defined according to IMGT convention as the region running from the second conserved V-encoded cysteine to the conserved J-encoded phenylalanine. The earlier analysis of approximately 590 of the donors excluded any sequence lacking an unambiguous match to a single V gene segment. In an earlier analysis of approximately 590 of the donors, V segments were called functional above 56.7% productive rearrangements and were called segregating when the between-donor standard deviation exceeded 5%. To diagnose cytomegalovirus status from the catalog of TCR beta chain sequences, a statistical classification framework was built. In a later analysis, V and J genes were assigned by comparing TCR nucleotide sequences against IMGT/GENE-DB human TR gene sequences. In a later analysis, CDR3 sequences and most-parsimonious VDJ recombination scenarios were assigned using the TCRdist pipeline. In a later analysis, each TCR beta chain was defined by its CDR3 amino acid sequence together with its V-gene family, and reads lacking a unique V-gene family were excluded. As a way to deal with suspected cross-contamination and a sequencing artifact, a later analysis dropped hundreds of nucleotide sequences that were highly shared and had low generation probability. In a later analysis, a clonal expansion index was calculated for each public chain from normalized within-repertoire ranks of inferred template counts. Generation probabilities in a later analysis came from a VDJ recombination model fitted to out-of-frame rearrangements, and those results were checked against IGoR. A later analysis scored TCR-TCR, TCR-HLA and TCR-CMV co-occurrence with hypergeometric tests, applying a repertoire-size bias correction to TCR pairs. To estimate false discovery rates, a later analysis permuted the HLA or CMV assignments 20 times. In a later analysis, co-occurring TCRs were grouped using DBSCAN, with TCRdist sequence similarity added in when clustering inside HLA-allele-positive subsets. For co-occurrence clustering, repertoires with fewer than 30,000 or more than 120,000 public chains were excluded, along with about five repertoires with anomalous nucleotide sharing. TCRdb's version of the immuneACCESS table is confined to in-frame rearrangements and falls short of the full clone set. An unresolved V gene accounts for under half of the shortfall where checked; the remainder is of unknown origin. The DNA was the basis for D and trimming; V, J and clone size are from that table. The sample profile shows 150,000 to 200,000 clones; around three quarters of them were found once. Of the sample, around 1.5% falls within the top ten clones.

The investigation overall reported the following: The authors suggested that the approach could potentially be extended to other disease states and immunological phenotypes. Cytomegalovirus status was reported to be diagnosed by the classifier with high specificity and sensitivity in both the original and validation cohorts. Assigning TCR associations to individual alleles was difficult when HLA alleles, especially DR and DQ, strongly co-occurred. In a later analysis, TCR association rates were found to vary across HLA loci, with the most associated TCRs seen for DRB1 alleles and the fewest for HLA-C alleles. The 87-base-pair reads could not distinguish some IMGT-functional V segments, including TRBV6-2 and TRBV6-3, so those segments were excluded. In vitro tests confirmed that a few of the cytomegalovirus-associated TCR beta chains recognize cytomegalovirus antigens. According to a later analysis, parvovirus B19, influenza, CMV and Epstein-Barr virus appeared linked to several top co-occurrence clusters. Across donors, most TCR sequences were observed very rarely, whereas some public TCRs were present in many individuals. CMV serostatus was the only immune exposure information available for the cohort. A further reported finding was that TCR beta sequences accurately predicted the HLA-A and HLA-B alleles for most subjects in the first cohort. Because some donors lacked HLA typing at each locus, the association tests relied only on the typed subset. Sequencing depth was assumed to be roughly uniform across donors in the presence/absence analyses, though that assumption may not hold. A cluster of highly shared sequence variants was judged likely to be a technical artifact of the sequencing pipeline. An earlier analysis of approximately 540 of the donors showed that most TCR beta V segments appeared in productive rearrangements either about 87% or about 30% of the time, which broadly matched IMGT annotations. Compared with the approximately 720-donor mean, donors in an Asian-associated ancestry cluster had fewer N-insertions in productive TCRs, according to a later genetic analysis. Specific HLA alleles were associated with 15,000 to 20,000 TCR beta sequences at a false discovery rate of 0.05 in a later analysis. The earlier analysis of around 600 of the donors excluded roughly 16 rarely observed V segments, including chromosome 9 orphons, because counts were too low. An association between a missense DCLRE1C variant and V-gene and J-gene trimming of TCR beta chains was found in a later genetic analysis and replicated in an independent cohort. Linkage disequilibrium might explain the correlated functional status among segregating V segments, but an unknown experimental factor could not be ruled out. In this cohort, only TCR beta chains were sequenced, and detectable features were limited by the absence of alpha or paired-chain data. A total of 150 or so TCR beta chains were listed by the study as associated with cytomegalovirus. A later analysis found that most CMV-associated TCR beta chains appeared HLA-restricted, with HLA associations seemingly driven largely by CMV exposure. A later analysis found that HLA-associated TCR beta chains were more clonally expanded and had lower generation probabilities than equally common non-associated chains.

This receptor was taken from a man in his forties in good health and CMV-seronegative. The chain joins TRBV7-9 to TRBJ1-2; a confident D gene designation cannot be given. Material for sequencing was PBMCs. The CDR3 protein sequence reads: CSSSRPGTVYGYTF. The DNA is as follows: TGTTCCAGCAGCCGACCAGGAACGGTATATGGCTACACCTTC.